This T cell receptor beta chain emerged from a study of shared clonotypes between healthy human individuals. Data came from immunoSEQ multiplex PCR; TCRdb stores just in-frame clones and leaves some out. The sample shows approximately 2,000,000 clones, about 90% of them seen only once. With 3 bases clipped from V and 1 base from J, the junction kept 7 bases outside the gene matches. CDR3 length: 18 residues. CDR1 and CDR2 from the germline V gene are SGHVS and FQNEAQ. Sample: naive CD4+ T cells from PBMCs. As to subset: CD45RA+ positively selected. The receptor comes from a man between 18 and 35 years old in good health. Some clones in this sample may be carry-over from other donors' samples. The gene calls are TRBV7-8 and TRBJ2-3; TRBD2 matches at 13 bases. In DNA form, the CDR3 reads TGTGCCAGCAGCTTGGGAACTAGCGGGAGGGTAGGCACAGATACGCAGTATTTT. Translated, it gives CASSLGTSGRVGTDTQYF.